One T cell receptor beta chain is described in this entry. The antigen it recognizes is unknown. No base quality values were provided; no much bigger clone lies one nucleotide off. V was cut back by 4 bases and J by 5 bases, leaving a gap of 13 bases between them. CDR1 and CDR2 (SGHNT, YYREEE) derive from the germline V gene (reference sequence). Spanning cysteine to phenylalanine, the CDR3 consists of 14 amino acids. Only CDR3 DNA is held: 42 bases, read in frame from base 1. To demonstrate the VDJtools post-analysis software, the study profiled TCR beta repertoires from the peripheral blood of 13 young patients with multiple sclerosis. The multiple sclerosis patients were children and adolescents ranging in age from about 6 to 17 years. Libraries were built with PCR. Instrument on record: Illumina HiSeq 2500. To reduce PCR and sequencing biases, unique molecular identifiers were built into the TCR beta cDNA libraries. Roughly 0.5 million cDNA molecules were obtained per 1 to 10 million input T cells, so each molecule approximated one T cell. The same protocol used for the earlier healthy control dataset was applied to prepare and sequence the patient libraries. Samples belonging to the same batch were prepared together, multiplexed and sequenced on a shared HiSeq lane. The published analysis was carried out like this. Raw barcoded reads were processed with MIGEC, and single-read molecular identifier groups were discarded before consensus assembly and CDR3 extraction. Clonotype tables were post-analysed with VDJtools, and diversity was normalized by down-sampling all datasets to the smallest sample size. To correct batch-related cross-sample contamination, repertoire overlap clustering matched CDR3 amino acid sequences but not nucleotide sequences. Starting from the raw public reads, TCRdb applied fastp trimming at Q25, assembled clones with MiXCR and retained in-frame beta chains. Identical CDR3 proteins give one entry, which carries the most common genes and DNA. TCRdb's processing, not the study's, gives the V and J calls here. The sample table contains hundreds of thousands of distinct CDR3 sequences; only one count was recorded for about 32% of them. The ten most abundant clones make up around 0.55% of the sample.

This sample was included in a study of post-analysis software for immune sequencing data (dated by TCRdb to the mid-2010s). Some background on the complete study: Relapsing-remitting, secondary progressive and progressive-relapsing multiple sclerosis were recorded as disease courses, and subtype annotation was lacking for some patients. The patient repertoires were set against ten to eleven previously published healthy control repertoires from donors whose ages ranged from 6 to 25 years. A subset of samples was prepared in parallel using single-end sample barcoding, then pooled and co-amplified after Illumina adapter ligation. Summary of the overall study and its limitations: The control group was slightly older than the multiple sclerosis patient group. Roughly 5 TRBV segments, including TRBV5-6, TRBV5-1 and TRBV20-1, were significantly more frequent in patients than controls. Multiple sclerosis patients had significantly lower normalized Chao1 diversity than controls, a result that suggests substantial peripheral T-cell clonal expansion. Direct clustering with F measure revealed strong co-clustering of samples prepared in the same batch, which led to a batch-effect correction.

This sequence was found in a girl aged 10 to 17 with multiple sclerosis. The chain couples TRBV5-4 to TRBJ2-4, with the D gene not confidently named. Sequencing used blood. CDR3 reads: CASSPDWAQNIQYF. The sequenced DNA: TGTGCCAGCAGCCCCGACTGGGCGCAAAACATTCAGTACTTC.